The rows below give T cell receptor beta chains drawn from one sample of a study of T cells in Graves' hyperthyroidism and ophthalmopathy. Each CDR3 protein is one row after TCRdb ran MiXCR on the multiplex PCR reads. The sample contains roughly 750,000 distinct CDR3 sequences, approximately 16% of which appear only once. Input material: blood. All receptors derive from a man aged 18-30 years with Graves' hyperthyroidism. Each CDR3 is given without its conserved first and last residue. Fields, in order: CDR3 protein, clone size, J gene, V gene. Size is stated for part of the rows, as once, few or many counts, or as a class when the clone is expanded.

CDR3aa: SASEPRDTDTQY; abundance: -; j_gene: TRBJ2-3; v_gene: TRBV20-1
CDR3aa: ASSLIPGNTEAF; abundance: many; j_gene: TRBJ1-1; v_gene: TRBV11-1
CDR3aa: SARDFGQTNYGYT; abundance: few; j_gene: TRBJ1-2; v_gene: TRBV20-1
CDR3aa: SGGQAYEQY; abundance: -; j_gene: TRBJ2-7; v_gene: TRBV20-1
CDR3aa: SARPAGAVTEAF; abundance: -; j_gene: TRBJ1-1; v_gene: TRBV20-1
CDR3aa: SARSGTQYQETQY; abundance: -; j_gene: TRBJ2-5; v_gene: TRBV20-1
CDR3aa: ASSLDSASSYEQY; abundance: few; j_gene: TRBJ2-7; v_gene: TRBV5-1
CDR3aa: AWSVGQNDQETQY; abundance: -; j_gene: TRBJ2-5; v_gene: TRBV30
CDR3aa: ASTSEILSSYGYT; abundance: many; j_gene: TRBJ1-2; v_gene: TRBV19
CDR3aa: ASSHGDRDIRRYGYT; abundance: -; j_gene: TRBJ1-2; v_gene: TRBV4-1
CDR3aa: ASSFRGRNEQF; abundance: many; j_gene: TRBJ2-1; v_gene: TRBV7-2
CDR3aa: ASSPQTYYEQY; abundance: -; j_gene: TRBJ2-7; v_gene: TRBV3-1
CDR3aa: SARTGVMETQY; abundance: few; j_gene: TRBJ2-5; v_gene: TRBV29-1
CDR3aa: SARPGRTDTQY; abundance: many; j_gene: TRBJ2-3; v_gene: TRBV20-1
CDR3aa: ASSPLGTATPEKLF; abundance: -; j_gene: TRBJ1-4; v_gene: TRBV11-2
CDR3aa: ASSRTSGRPTQETQY; abundance: many; j_gene: TRBJ2-5; v_gene: TRBV2
CDR3aa: ASSQANMNTEAF; abundance: many; j_gene: TRBJ1-1; v_gene: TRBV3-1
CDR3aa: ASSLGWDEQC; abundance: few; j_gene: TRBJ2-7; v_gene: TRBV28
CDR3aa: ASSCPGRRTYEQY; abundance: many; j_gene: TRBJ2-7; v_gene: TRBV13
CDR3aa: ASRGTGRYNEQF; abundance: few; j_gene: TRBJ2-1; v_gene: TRBV6-2/TRBV6-3
CDR3aa: ASSLGALRGETQY; abundance: -; j_gene: TRBJ2-5; v_gene: TRBV27
CDR3aa: ASSPRPALYGYT; abundance: -; j_gene: TRBJ1-2; v_gene: TRBV5-8
CDR3aa: ASSLGLAATYEQY; abundance: few; j_gene: TRBJ2-7; v_gene: TRBV12-3/TRBV12-4
CDR3aa: ASSSTSGRGDTQY; abundance: -; j_gene: TRBJ2-3; v_gene: TRBV7-9
CDR3aa: ASSSVGTGGRETQY; abundance: many; j_gene: TRBJ2-5; v_gene: TRBV28
CDR3aa: ATSDTGTAQETQY; abundance: many; j_gene: TRBJ2-5; v_gene: TRBV24-1
CDR3aa: AWRPLAGGYNEQF; abundance: many; j_gene: TRBJ2-1; v_gene: TRBV30
CDR3aa: ASSPRRGFSYEQY; abundance: -; j_gene: TRBJ2-7; v_gene: TRBV7-9
CDR3aa: ASSLAGGPSTDTQY; abundance: -; j_gene: TRBJ2-3; v_gene: TRBV6-5
CDR3aa: ASSSDRQGATNEKLF; abundance: many; j_gene: TRBJ1-4; v_gene: TRBV28
CDR3aa: ASSPLEDRGHGELF; abundance: -; j_gene: TRBJ2-2; v_gene: TRBV18
CDR3aa: ASSFIATSLSYNEQF; abundance: many; j_gene: TRBJ2-1; v_gene: TRBV11-3
CDR3aa: ASSVGFPSTDTQY; abundance: many; j_gene: TRBJ2-3; v_gene: TRBV11-2
CDR3aa: SVGAGTNTEAF; abundance: many; j_gene: TRBJ1-1; v_gene: TRBV29-1
CDR3aa: SARDLAGGSYEQY; abundance: -; j_gene: TRBJ2-7; v_gene: TRBV20-1
CDR3aa: SARDPGQGRYNEQF; abundance: -; j_gene: TRBJ2-1; v_gene: TRBV20-1
CDR3aa: ATSREVTSSGNTIY; abundance: few; j_gene: TRBJ1-3; v_gene: TRBV15
CDR3aa: ASSLLGVRGASSYNEQF; abundance: -; j_gene: TRBJ2-1; v_gene: TRBV7-3
CDR3aa: ASTAAPRGTDTQY; abundance: -; j_gene: TRBJ2-3; v_gene: TRBV2
CDR3aa: ASSPGWTELTQY; abundance: -; j_gene: TRBJ2-3; v_gene: TRBV5-1
CDR3aa: ASSLGDINTGELF; abundance: many; j_gene: TRBJ2-2; v_gene: TRBV5-1
CDR3aa: SVRGQGAGNTIY; abundance: -; j_gene: TRBJ1-3; v_gene: TRBV29-1
CDR3aa: ASSQDWLPYEQY; abundance: few; j_gene: TRBJ2-7; v_gene: TRBV4-2
CDR3aa: ASGSDTGTELYEQY; abundance: few; j_gene: TRBJ2-7; v_gene: TRBV7-6
CDR3aa: ASNGGQGGHQPQH; abundance: many; j_gene: TRBJ1-5; v_gene: TRBV12-3/TRBV12-4
CDR3aa: ASSFTGGAGTEAF; abundance: few; j_gene: TRBJ1-1; v_gene: TRBV19
CDR3aa: ASSQGDRVLQETQY; abundance: -; j_gene: TRBJ2-5; v_gene: TRBV3-1
CDR3aa: SARRAGGGYT; abundance: -; j_gene: TRBJ1-2; v_gene: TRBV20-1